Listed below are T cell receptor beta chains from one sample, sequenced in a study of CD8 T cells in Susac syndrome. One entry per CDR3 protein results from TCRdb running MiXCR on the immunoSEQ multiplex PCR reads. The repertoire has 250,000 to 300,000 distinct CDR3 sequences, approximately 90% of them found once; the top ten carry 0.18%. The sample comprised CD8+ T cells from PBMCs. The receptors were sampled from a human donor with multiple sclerosis. Each CDR3 is given with its conserved first and last residue. D genes are given only for firm matches. Part of the rows lack a size; the others show once, few, many or a class for expanded clones.

J gene,clone size,CDR3 length,V gene,D gene,CDR3 DNA,CDR3 protein
TRBJ2-7,.,13,TRBV28,.,TGTGCCAGCAGTCCCCGGTCGGGCTACGAGCAGTACTTC,CASSPRSGYEQYF
TRBJ2-7,.,12,TRBV28,.,TGTGCCAGCGGGGGCCCGGGGCGCGAGCAGTACTTC,CASGGPGREQYF
TRBJ2-3,.,9,TRBV7-9,.,TGTGCGGGAACAGATACGCAGTATTTT,CAGTDTQYF
TRBJ2-6,.,14,TRBV27,.,TGTGCCAGCACCCGACTCCCTGGGGCCAACGTCCTGACTTTC,CASTRLPGANVLTF
TRBJ2-3,.,15,TRBV28,.,TGTGCCAGCAGGCGCTCTGGGTCTGGCACAGATACGCAGTATTTT,CASRRSGSGTDTQYF
TRBJ2-3,once,19,TRBV7-9,TRBD2,TGTGCCAGCAGCTCTTCAGAGCCCCCTACTAGCGGACCCACAGATACGCAGTATTTT,CASSSSEPPTSGPTDTQYF
TRBJ2-3,.,21,TRBV19,TRBD2,TGTGCCAGTAGTATAGTCACCCTACTAGCGGGGGGCTACTCCGGTAAGGATACGCAGTATTTT,CASSIVTLLAGGYSGKDTQYF
TRBJ2-1,.,14,TRBV20-1,TRBD1,TGCAGTGCTAGGGGGACAGGGGGCCGGGATGAGCAGTTCTTC,CSARGTGGRDEQFF
TRBJ2-7,.,12,TRBV19,.,TGTGCCAGTAGTACGCAGGGCTACGAGCAGTACTTC,CASSTQGYEQYF
TRBJ1-1,.,14,TRBV6-5,.,TGTGCCAGCAGTTACACAGGGTCGGGCACTGAAGCTTTCTTT,CASSYTGSGTEAFF
TRBJ1-3,.,14,TRBV5-6,.,TGTGCCAGCAGCTTTGGGATCTCTGGAAACACCATATATTTT,CASSFGISGNTIYF
TRBJ2-1,few,13,TRBV19,TRBD1,TGTGCCAGTAGTCACAGGGGGTACAATGAGCAGTTCTTC,CASSHRGYNEQFF
TRBJ2-1,.,16,TRBV6-1,TRBD2,TGTGCCAGCAGTCCACAACTAGCGGGAGACTACAATGAGCAGTTCTTC,CASSPQLAGDYNEQFF
TRBJ2-7,.,14,TRBV20-1,.,TGCAGTGCCACCCCCCCGCGCCAGACATACGAGCAGTACTTC,CSATPPRQTYEQYF
TRBJ2-1,.,15,TRBV7-4,TRBD1,TGTGCCAGCAGCGCCGCAGGGGGCAAATACAATGAGCAGTTCTTC,CASSAAGGKYNEQFF
TRBJ1-1,once,14,TRBV7-9,.,TGTGCCAGCAGCCGGGTTATGGGGGCCACTGAAGCTTTCTTT,CASSRVMGATEAFF
TRBJ1-2,.,13,TRBV19,.,TGTGCCAGTAGTATTGGGGCTGACTATGGCTACACCTTC,CASSIGADYGYTF
TRBJ2-7,.,12,TRBV7-9,.,TGTGCCAGCAGCCGCATCTCCTACGAGCAGTACTTC,CASSRISYEQYF
TRBJ2-1,.,21,TRBV11-1,.,TGTGCCAGCAGCTCCACCCTGGGACAGGGCCCAGGAAGCGGGAGATGGAATGAGCAGTTCTTC,CASSSTLGQGPGSGRWNEQFF
TRBJ1-1,.,16,TRBV4-1,TRBD1,TGCGCCAGCAGCCAAGAAGGAGGGGGCTTTGATACTGAAGCTTTCTTT,CASSQEGGGFDTEAFF
TRBJ2-5,.,13,TRBV7-9,.,TGTGCCAGCAGCTGGCCGGGTCAAGAGACCCAGTACTTC,CASSWPGQETQYF
TRBJ1-1,.,14,TRBV19,TRBD1,TGTGCCAGTAGTATCGGGACAGGGAACACTGAAGCTTTCTTT,CASSIGTGNTEAFF
TRBJ1-4,.,17,TRBV24-1,.,TGTGCCTCGGGAGGGCAGGGGCACACGTCAACTAATGAAAAACTGTTTTTT,CASGGQGHTSTNEKLFF
TRBJ2-7,.,16,TRBV19,.,TGTGCCAGTAGTTCGCGCCGGGACGGTTCCTCCTACGAGCAGTACTTC,CASSSRRDGSSYEQYF
TRBJ1-1,.,14,TRBV20-1,.,TGCAGTGCTAGAGATTTAGGGGGGTTCACTGAAGCTTTCTTT,CSARDLGGFTEAFF
TRBJ2-7,.,14,TRBV7-9,.,TGTGCCAGCAGCTTACAGGGTTACGGCTACGAGCAGTACTTC,CASSLQGYGYEQYF
TRBJ1-1,.,16,TRBV7-9,.,TGTGCCAGCAGCTTAGCGCTGAGGACAGAAAACACTGAAGCTTTCTTT,CASSLALRTENTEAFF
TRBJ1-1,.,13,TRBV9,TRBD1,TGTGCCAGCAGCGTAGTGGGGACAGGGGAAGCTTTCTTT,CASSVVGTGEAFF
TRBJ1-1,.,14,TRBV7-9,.,TGTGCCAGCAGCCCCCCTAGGGTGAACACTGAAGCTTTCTTT,CASSPPRVNTEAFF
TRBJ2-1,.,15,TRBV7-2,.,TGTGCCAGCAGCTACACACCCAACCCGACCAATGAGCAGTTCTTC,CASSYTPNPTNEQFF
TRBJ2-1,.,15,TRBV6-4,TRBD2,TGTGCCAGCAGTTCCACTAGCGGCTTCTACAATGAGCAGTTCTTC,CASSSTSGFYNEQFF
TRBJ2-7,.,13,TRBV20-1,TRBD2,TGCAGTGCTAGGAGCGGGAGGGACAACGAGCAGTACTTC,CSARSGRDNEQYF
TRBJ2-1,once,15,TRBV27,TRBD1,TGTGCCAGCAGTCAAATACAGGGGGCCTACAATGAGCAGTTCTTC,CASSQIQGAYNEQFF
TRBJ2-2,.,15,TRBV13,.,TGTGCCAGCAGCCCAACAGGGCTGAACACCGGGGAGCTGTTTTTT,CASSPTGLNTGELFF
TRBJ2-1,.,13,TRBV24-1,.,TGTGCCACCAGTGAAACTAGCCTGTCTGAGCAGTTCTTC,CATSETSLSEQFF
TRBJ2-1,.,11,TRBV10-3,.,TGTGCCACCTACCGGGACCCGCTGTTGGTCTTC,CATYRDPLLVF
TRBJ1-4,.,18,TRBV12-3/TRBV12-4,.,TGTGCCAGCAGTTTAACGGACAGAACGATAGCAACTAATGAAAAACTGTTTTTT,CASSLTDRTIATNEKLFF
TRBJ1-2,.,15,TRBV4-1,.,TGCGCCAGCAGCCAACTAGGATTGCTGCACTATGGCTACACCTTC,CASSQLGLLHYGYTF
TRBJ2-1,once,11,TRBV7-9,.,TGTGCCAGCAGCCAGGTCCAGGAGCAGTTCTTC,CASSQVQEQFF
TRBJ1-1,.,15,TRBV16,.,TGTGCCAGCAGCCAATCTAGAAACATGAACGCTGAAGCTTTCTTT,CASSQSRNMNAEAFF
TRBJ2-7,.,15,TRBV7-6,TRBD2,TGTGCCAGCAGCTTACCAGCGGGAGTAACTGGCGAGCAGTACTTC,CASSLPAGVTGEQYF
TRBJ2-7,.,16,TRBV29-1,TRBD2,TGCAGCGCCACGGGGGGGAGAAGCGGGCCTCCCTACGAGCAGTACTTC,CSATGGRSGPPYEQYF
TRBJ1-6,.,16,TRBV15,TRBD1,TGTGCCACCAGCAGAGATAGACAGGGACAAAACTCACCCCTCCACTTT,CATSRDRQGQNSPLHF
TRBJ2-5,.,14,TRBV29-1,.,TGCAGCGGCCTGGCCTATGTACCGGGTGAGACCCAGTACTTC,CSGLAYVPGETQYF